Sequencing of this T cell receptor (beta chain) was carried out in a study of blood T cell repertoires in COVID-19. For the study at large: COVID-19 samples collected from the United States, Italy and Spain covered acute and convalescent phases.

The germline CDR1 and CDR2 sequences are LGHNA and YNFKEQ. Trimming removed 4 bases at V and 7 bases at J, with 19 bases between. The CDR3 runs to 15 residues. Repertoires were generated with immunoSEQ multiplex PCR, while TCRdb's copy carries only in-frame clones and drops some. The sample records 490,000 or so clones, approximately 86% being singletons. The chain has TRBV4-2 and TRBJ1-1; perhaps TRBD1 as D (6 bases). Specimen: PBMCs or T cells enriched from blood (not recorded which). The clonotype originates from a woman aged 60 to 75 who had recovered from COVID-19. The CDR3: CASSPRTTGQNEAFF. The DNA for the CDR3 is TGTGCCAGCAGCCCACGAACGACAGGACAGAATGAAGCTTTCTTT.